Sequencing of this T cell receptor (beta chain) was carried out in a study of blood T cell repertoires in COVID-19. Study-level background: Sites across the United States, Italy and Spain contributed samples from acute and convalescent COVID-19.

Germline V gene lookup returns CDR1 SNHLY and CDR2 FYNNEI. The CDR3 is made up of 14 amino acids. V was pared by 2 bases and J by 3 bases, with 10 bases between. Original methodology: Amplifying reference gene primers gave estimates of nucleated cell counts. Data came from immunoSEQ multiplex PCR; TCRdb stores just in-frame clones and leaves some out. V, J and clone size reflect that table, while D and trimming were determined from the DNA. The sample consists of about 150,000 clones, approximately 90% of them appearing once. Seattle's cohort entered during active infection and was followed longitudinally.

Sequenced material: peripheral blood. This receptor was taken from a man younger than 35 with COVID-19, enrolled during active disease. The rearrangement links TRBV2 to TRBJ1-2; D unclear. The DNA for the CDR3 is TGTGCCAGCAGTGAAAAGGGAGACTACTATGGCTACACCTTC. Translation: CASSEKGDYYGYTF.